This TCR beta chain was recorded in a study of shared clonotypes between healthy human individuals. As for the study in general: Per-donor plates numbered three CD4 naive, three CD4 memory, two CD8 naive and one CD8 memory. Study-wide findings and caveats: Some naive CD4 clonotypes, about 5%, turned up in common across a handful of donors. Clonotype sharing among donors, it was expected, would be affected by sequencing depth. In general, naive subsets displayed greater estimated richness than memory subsets did.

The CDR3 has 13 amino acids. Germline CDR1 and CDR2: ENHRY and SYGVKD. The V and J ends lost 0 bases and 3 bases respectively, with 6 bases between them. Data came from immunoSEQ multiplex PCR; TCRdb stores just in-frame clones and leaves some out. The sample holds 950,000 to 1,100,000 clones, approximately 72% seen once. Details on this clone: Antigen unknown.

This receptor was identified in a man aged 18 to 30 in good health. The V call is TRBV10-3, the J call TRBJ2-7; D gene uncertain. The specimen was memory CD4+ T cells sorted from blood. Described subset: CD45RA-negative fraction. CDR3 nucleotides: TGTGCCATCAGTGAGTCCAGGTACTACGAGCAGTACTTC. This sequence encodes CAISESRYYEQYF.